These T cell receptor beta chains were read from a single sample in a study of T cells in localized non-small cell lung cancer. Method: immunoSEQ multiplex PCR; TCRdb's copy keeps in-frame clones and lacks some. The table includes around 24,000 clones, 80% to 85% detected once. Here the sequenced sample was PBMCs, taken before any cancer treatment. The receptors were sampled from a man aged 40 to 69 with stage II lung adenocarcinoma. The CDR3 runs from the conserved cysteine through the conserved F or W. The D gene is left open where the match is weak. Rows give clone size only sometimes, using once, few, many, or a class for an expanded clone.

>TRBV4-3|.|TRBJ2-1|TRBD2
CASSRGMRGLADSSYNEQFF
TGCGCCAGCAGCCGCGGGATGCGCGGTCTAGCGGATAGCTCCTACAATGAGCAGTTCTTC
>TRBV25-1|.|TRBJ2-1|.
CASSDLGNEQFF
TGTGCCAGCAGTGATCTTGGAAATGAGCAGTTCTTC
>TRBV20-1|.|TRBJ1-5|TRBD1
CSATFAGQGHF
TGCAGTGCGACTTTCGCGGGACAGGGGCATTTT
>TRBV6-1|.|TRBJ2-1|.
CASSPSWGVGEQFF
TGTGCCAGCAGTCCCTCATGGGGGGTAGGGGAGCAGTTCTTC
>TRBV23-1|.|TRBJ2-5|.
CASSQGAETRQETQYF
TGCGCCAGCAGTCAAGGAGCGGAGACACGACAAGAGACCCAGTACTTC
>TRBV5-1|once|TRBJ2-3|.
CASSLEGLYTDTQYF
TGCGCCAGCAGCTTGGAAGGGCTTTACACAGATACGCAGTATTTT
>TRBV4-2|.|TRBJ1-2|TRBD1
CASSQPDQGGSGYTF
TGTGCCAGCAGCCAGCCCGATCAGGGGGGATCGGGCTACACCTTC
>TRBV5-4|few|TRBJ1-1|TRBD1
CASSFQTGERVEAFF
TGTGCCAGCAGCTTCCAGACAGGGGAGAGGGTTGAAGCTTTCTTT
>TRBV30|once|TRBJ2-2|.
CAWREGLRGITGELFF
TGTGCCTGGAGAGAGGGGTTACGGGGTATCACCGGGGAGCTGTTTTTT
>TRBV6-5|.|TRBJ2-5|TRBD1
CASSWGQGAMETQYF
TGTGCCAGCAGTTGGGGACAGGGGGCGATGGAGACCCAGTACTTC
>TRBV9|.|TRBJ1-4|TRBD1
CASSPRGTGREKLFF
TGTGCCAGCAGCCCTCGAGGGACAGGCCGTGAAAAACTGTTTTTT
>TRBV11-2|.|TRBJ2-7|TRBD1
CASSYGTGAEQYF
TGTGCCAGCAGCTACGGGACAGGGGCCGAGCAGTACTTC
>TRBV25-1|.|TRBJ2-5|TRBD2
CASTRSGGGETQYF
TGTGCCAGCACCCGAAGCGGGGGGGGAGAGACCCAGTACTTC
>TRBV27|.|TRBJ1-1|.
CASSLSRDRSTTEAFF
TGTGCCAGCAGTTTATCAAGAGACAGGTCGACCACTGAAGCTTTCTTT
>TRBV18|.|TRBJ2-3|.
CASSPLGDTQYF
TGTGCCAGCTCACCATTGGGAGATACGCAGTATTTT
>TRBV19|.|TRBJ2-1|.
CASSILLAGKNNEQFF
TGTGCCAGTAGTATTCTACTAGCTGGGAAAAACAATGAGCAGTTCTTC
>TRBV30|.|TRBJ2-7|TRBD2
CAWSWASGNREQYF
TGTGCCTGGAGTTGGGCTAGCGGGAATAGAGAGCAGTACTTC
>TRBV14|.|TRBJ1-2|TRBD1
CASSGQGRYGYTF
TGTGCCAGCAGCGGACAGGGGAGGTATGGCTACACCTTC
>TRBV19|.|TRBJ1-1|.
CASSSQRGTEAFF
TGTGCCAGTAGTAGTCAGCGGGGGACTGAAGCTTTCTTT
>TRBV5-5|.|TRBJ2-5|.
CASSLNPSAGPSQETQYF
TGTGCCAGCAGCTTGAACCCCTCGGCAGGACCCAGCCAGGAGACCCAGTACTTC
>TRBV7-9|.|TRBJ2-3|.
CASSVGLASSTDTQYF
TGTGCCAGCAGCGTAGGACTCGCCTCTAGCACAGATACGCAGTATTTT
>TRBV2|once|TRBJ2-7|.
CASSEQAYEQYF
TGTGCCAGCAGTGAACAGGCTTACGAGCAGTACTTC
>TRBV30|.|TRBJ1-1|.
CAWSVQLNTEAFF
TGTGCCTGGAGTGTACAATTGAACACTGAAGCTTTCTTT
>TRBV9|.|TRBJ2-7|TRBD2
CASSAGTSGNYEQYF
TGTGCCAGCAGCGCGGGGACTAGCGGTAACTACGAGCAGTACTTC
>TRBV6-5|few|TRBJ2-5|.
CASSYRGSVETQYF
TGTGCCAGCAGTTACCGGGGTAGCGTGGAGACCCAGTACTTC
>TRBV6-1|.|TRBJ1-6|.
CASSDRALRPNSPLHF
TGTGCCAGCAGTGATAGGGCACTTCGACCGAATTCACCCCTCCACTTT
>TRBV21-1|.|TRBJ1-2|.
CASGDVGYGYTF
TGTGCCAGCGGCGACGTTGGTTATGGCTACACCTTC
>TRBV6-5|few|TRBJ2-2|TRBD1
CASSGDRAGELFF
TGTGCCAGCAGTGGAGACAGGGCCGGGGAGCTGTTTTTT
>TRBV11-3|.|TRBJ2-7|TRBD1
CASSLEMDRGPYEQYF
TGTGCCAGCAGCTTAGAGATGGACAGGGGTCCCTACGAGCAGTACTTC
>TRBV6-1|.|TRBJ2-7|.
CASIWQSEQYF
TGTGCCAGCATTTGGCAGAGCGAGCAGTACTTC
>TRBV5-1|.|TRBJ1-3|.
CASSLEQQGSGNTIYF
TGCGCCAGCAGCTTGGAACAACAGGGCAGTGGAAACACCATATATTTT
>TRBV7-6|.|TRBJ2-1|.
CASSLALAIVF
TGTGCCAGCAGCTTAGCCCTAGCAATAGTCTTC
>TRBV4-1|.|TRBJ1-5|TRBD1
CASSELQGIRGNQPQHF
TGCGCCAGCAGCGAACTACAGGGGATTAGGGGCAATCAGCCCCAGCATTTT
>TRBV27|few|TRBJ2-5|TRBD1
CASSTRTGGRETQYF
TGTGCCAGCAGTACCCGGACAGGGGGTCGAGAGACCCAGTACTTC
>TRBV5-1|.|TRBJ1-1|.
CASSTSSGGNTEAFF
TGCGCCAGCAGTACCTCGAGCGGGGGGAACACTGAAGCTTTCTTT
>TRBV7-3|.|TRBJ2-1|.
CASSLTGNPSQSEQFF
TGTGCCAGCAGCTTAACAGGGAACCCATCACAGTCTGAGCAGTTCTTC
>TRBV19|.|TRBJ1-5|TRBD1
CASSIGQGPLQPQHF
TGTGCCAGTAGTATCGGACAGGGTCCCCTCCAGCCCCAGCATTTT
>TRBV5-3|.|TRBJ1-1|.
CARSTDRRNSTGEAFF
TGTGCCAGAAGCACCGACAGGAGAAACTCAACTGGGGAAGCTTTCTTT
>TRBV6-6|.|TRBJ2-1|.
CASSYGGNEQFF
TGTGCCAGCAGTTACGGGGGGAATGAGCAGTTCTTC
>TRBV13|.|TRBJ2-3|.
CASSLYGFTDTQYF
TGTGCCAGCAGTTTGTATGGTTTCACAGATACGCAGTATTTT
>TRBV5-1|few|TRBJ2-1|.
CASREGVNEQFF
TGCGCCAGCCGTGAAGGCGTCAATGAGCAGTTCTTC
>TRBV11-3|.|TRBJ1-2|TRBD1
CASSQRLQGEDGYTF
TGTGCCAGCAGCCAACGCCTACAGGGGGAGGATGGCTACACCTTC
>TRBV10-3|.|TRBJ1-6|.
CAISERGTENSPLHF
TGTGCCATCAGTGAGAGGGGGACCGAGAATTCACCCCTCCACTTT
>TRBV19|.|TRBJ1-3|TRBD1
CASSSGQGAGNTIYF
TGTGCCAGTAGTAGCGGACAGGGGGCTGGAAACACCATATATTTT
>TRBV9|.|TRBJ1-3|TRBD1
CASGPLQGATGNTIYF
TGTGCCAGCGGGCCCTTACAGGGGGCTACTGGAAACACCATATATTTT
>TRBV30|few|TRBJ1-1|.
CAWDRKGGHTEAFF
TGTGCCTGGGACCGAAAGGGGGGGCACACTGAAGCTTTCTTT
>TRBV5-1|.|TRBJ2-1|TRBD2
CASSLDGSGRSEQFF
TGCGCCAGCAGCTTGGACGGTAGCGGGAGGAGTGAGCAGTTCTTC
>TRBV4-2|.|TRBJ2-5|TRBD1
CASSFTLTGGGETQYF
TGTGCCAGCAGCTTTACACTGACAGGGGGCGGGGAGACCCAGTACTTC
>TRBV7-9|.|TRBJ1-4|TRBD1
CASSLGTGDEKLFF
TGTGCCAGCAGCCTCGGGACAGGGGATGAAAAACTGTTTTTT
>TRBV19|.|TRBJ1-1|TRBD1
CASRSGEGANAFF
TGTGCCAGTAGATCCGGGGAGGGGGCGAATGCTTTCTTT
>TRBV27|.|TRBJ1-2|.
CASSRLQTTRGLLWGYTF
TGTGCCAGCAGTCGGCTACAGACGACACGGGGGTTGCTTTGGGGCTACACCTTC
>TRBV30|.|TRBJ2-3|TRBD2
CAWSVRLAGGKTDTQYF
TGTGCCTGGAGTGTACGGCTAGCGGGGGGAAAGACAGATACGCAGTATTTT
>TRBV5-1|.|TRBJ2-2|TRBD2
CASSLGAGASGELFF
TGCGCCAGCAGCTTGGGAGCGGGAGCCTCTGGGGAGCTGTTTTTT
>TRBV9|.|TRBJ1-1|TRBD1
CASSVDPGQRNTEAFF
TGTGCCAGCAGCGTAGATCCGGGACAGAGGAACACTGAAGCTTTCTTT
>TRBV14|.|TRBJ1-2|.
CASSQVQAGWGYTF
TGTGCCAGCAGCCAAGTACAGGCTGGTTGGGGCTACACCTTC